The 9 T cell receptor beta chains presented below share a single source sample, sequenced in a study of blood T cell repertoires in COVID-19. The method was immunoSEQ multiplex PCR; TCRdb's version includes in-frame clones alone and lacks a portion of them. The sample contains roughly 53,000 clones, 80% to 90% of which appear only once. Source material: peripheral blood. Receptors originate from a man aged 55 to 70 with acute or convalescent COVID-19.

The CDR3 DNA is TGTGCCAGGGGGGAGGGGAGCGAGCAGTACTTC. It translates to CARGEGSEQYF. This sequence joins TRBV2 and TRBJ2-7; the match to TRBD2 covers 7 bases. The CDR3 extends over 11 amino acids. J lost 6 bases, V lost 9 bases, and 5 bases had no gene match. CDR1 SNHLY and CDR2 FYNNEI come from the germline V gene.

The rearrangement joins TRBV6-4 to TRBJ1-4; TRBD1 matches at 10 bases. Trimming cost V 5 bases and J 2 bases; bases outside gene matches: 14. Germline V gives CDR1 MRHNA, CDR2 SNTAGT. This CDR3 contains 19 residues. CDR3 residues: CASSPPGTGEVGTNEKLFF. CDR3 DNA: TGTGCCAGCAGTCCCCCCGGGACAGGGGAGGTTGGTACTAATGAAAAACTGTTTTTT.

The rearrangement links TRBV15 to TRBJ2-3; TRBD2 agrees at 8 bases. The CDR3 extends over 16 amino acids. V dropped 1 base and J dropped 6; count of bases not matched to a gene: 9. Germline V gene data show CDR1 as LNHNV and CDR2 as YYDKDF (reference sequence). This CDR3 reads CATSRGGGLVIDTQYF. CDR3 coding DNA: TGTGCCACCAGCAGAGGAGGGGGACTAGTAATTGATACGCAGTATTTT.

The V gene is TRBV5-4, the J gene TRBJ2-2; D unresolved. Germline CDR1 reads SGHNT; CDR2 reads YYREEE (reference sequence). The CDR3 is 14 residues long. The germline V and J ends were trimmed by 2 bases and 4 bases, with 9 bases remaining between them. CDR3 sequence reads: CASSLSEVTGELFF. CDR3 coding DNA: TGTGCCAGCAGCTTATCAGAGGTCACCGGGGAGCTGTTTTTT.

This clone came up a few times. This rearrangement joins TRBV3-1 (or the pseudogene TRBV3-2) to TRBJ1-2, with 7 bases lining up with TRBD1. The V segment lost 0 bases and the J segment 1 base; nucleotides outside the gene matches: 14. This CDR3 region has 19 residues. Germline V lookup: CDR1 LGHDT, CDR2 YNNKEL (reference sequence). The CDR3 loop is CASSQERGQRTLNNYGYTF. CDR3 bases: TGTGCCAGCAGCCAAGAGAGGGGGCAGAGAACCCTTAATAACTATGGCTACACCTTC.

The V and J genes are TRBV6-1 and TRBJ1-5; weak D call: TRBD1 (5 bases). In germline, CDR1 is MNHNS, CDR2 SASEGT. This CDR3 spans 16 amino acids. V lost 1 base and J lost 6, with 16 bases in between. The CDR3 DNA follows: TGTGCCAGCAGTGAAGAACGGGGGTCATTCGGTCAGCCCCAGCATTTT. Amino acid sequence: CASSEERGSFGQPQHF.

The chain combines TRBV19 with TRBJ1-2, with 9 bases identical to TRBD1. Germline CDR1 LNHDA, CDR2 SQIVND (reference sequence). V shed 11 bases and J 2 bases; nucleotides not matched to a gene: 9. The CDR3 totals 14 residues. The CDR3 here is CAVGRGTGNYGYTF. CDR3 sequence (DNA): TGTGCCGTGGGCCGCGGGACAGGGAACTATGGCTACACCTTC.

The chain links TRBV28 to TRBJ1-5; the D gene is possibly TRBD1 (5 bases). CDR1 MDHEN and CDR2 SYDVKM come from the germline V gene. CDR3 size: 14 residues. V gave up 5 bases and J gave up 7 bases, with 15 bases separating them. CDR3 sequence: CASSPGSGRQPQHF. The CDR3 DNA is TGTGCCAGCAGTCCAGGGTCAGGAAGGCAGCCCCAGCATTTT.

V is TRBV30 and J is TRBJ1-6; 9 bases are a match to TRBD1. With V trimmed by 4 bases and J by 7 bases, 5 bases remained unmatched. The CDR3 is 14 amino acids. The V gene's germline CDR1 is GTSNPN and CDR2 SVGIG (reference sequence). The CDR3 loop reads CAWTGGQGNSPLHF. The CDR3 DNA reads TGTGCCTGGACCGGGGGACAGGGAAATTCACCCCTCCACTTT.